The sample holds a few counts of the clone carrying this T cell receptor (beta chain). The sample originates from a study of blood T cell repertoires in COVID-19. Study at large: Spain, Italy and the United States supplied samples that represented acute and convalescent COVID-19. Sample material is recorded as cDNA or gDNA derived from T cells, B-cell-depleted T cells, or PBMCs.

Methods used by the authors: Quantification of nucleated cells was approximated via reference gene primer amplification. TCRdb's table, derived via immunoSEQ multiplex PCR, lists solely in-frame clones and lacks some. V and J calls and clone size are copied from that table; D and trimming were computed from the DNA. The data show under 250,000 clones, more than 75% seen once. CDR3 length: 15 residues. V dropped 6 bases and J dropped 3 bases, with 18 bases sitting between them. CDR1 and CDR2 from the germline V gene are SNHLY and FYNNEI. The clonotype was recovered from a woman in her thirties or forties with acute or convalescent COVID-19. V gene TRBV2 combines with J gene TRBJ2-7; D possibly corresponds to TRBD1 (6 bases). The specimen sequenced was peripheral blood. The CDR3 DNA reads TGTGCCAGCAGCGTTTACTCAGGGACACTCTACGAGCAGTACTTC. Protein product: CASSVYSGTLYEQYF.